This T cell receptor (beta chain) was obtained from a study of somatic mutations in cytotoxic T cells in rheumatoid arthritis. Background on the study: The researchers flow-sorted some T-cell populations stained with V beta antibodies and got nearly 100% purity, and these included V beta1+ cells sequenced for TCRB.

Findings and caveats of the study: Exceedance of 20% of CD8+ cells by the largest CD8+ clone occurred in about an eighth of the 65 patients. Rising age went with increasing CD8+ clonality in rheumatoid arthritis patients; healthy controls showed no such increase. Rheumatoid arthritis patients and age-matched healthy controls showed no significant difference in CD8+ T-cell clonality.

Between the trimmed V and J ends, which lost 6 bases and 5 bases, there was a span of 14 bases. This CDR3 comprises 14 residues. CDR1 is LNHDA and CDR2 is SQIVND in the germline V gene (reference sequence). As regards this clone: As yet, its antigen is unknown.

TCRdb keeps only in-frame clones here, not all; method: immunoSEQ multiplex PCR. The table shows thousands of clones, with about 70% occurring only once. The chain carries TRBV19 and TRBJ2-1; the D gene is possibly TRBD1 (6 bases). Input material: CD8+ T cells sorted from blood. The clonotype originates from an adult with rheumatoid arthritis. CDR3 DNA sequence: TGTGCCAGTAGGTACAGGGAGTCCGACAATGAGCAGTTCTTC. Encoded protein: CASRYRESDNEQFF.